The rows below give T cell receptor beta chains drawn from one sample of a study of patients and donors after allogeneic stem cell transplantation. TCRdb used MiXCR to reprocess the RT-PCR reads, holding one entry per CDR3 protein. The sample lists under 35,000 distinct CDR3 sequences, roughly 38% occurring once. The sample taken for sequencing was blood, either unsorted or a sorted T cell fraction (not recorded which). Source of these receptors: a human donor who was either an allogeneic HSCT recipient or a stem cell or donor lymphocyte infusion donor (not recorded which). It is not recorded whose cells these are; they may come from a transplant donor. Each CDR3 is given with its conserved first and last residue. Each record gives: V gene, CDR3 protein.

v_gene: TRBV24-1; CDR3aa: CATGSNTDTQYF
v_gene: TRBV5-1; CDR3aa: CASSLDRVLAFF
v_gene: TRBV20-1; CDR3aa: CSATGHDNQPQHF
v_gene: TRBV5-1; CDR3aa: CASSLARVEQETQYF
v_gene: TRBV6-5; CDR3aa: CASSYSKSRQAVNEKLFF
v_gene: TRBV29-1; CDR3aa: CSVVDSSNQPQHF
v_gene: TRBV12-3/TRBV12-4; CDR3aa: CASSGGPSSYNEQFF
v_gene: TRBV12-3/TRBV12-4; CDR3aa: CASSFRTPYGYTF
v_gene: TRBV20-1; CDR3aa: CSARIRGTEAFF
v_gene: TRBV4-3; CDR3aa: CASSLAPPGTEFF
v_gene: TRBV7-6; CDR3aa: CASSRRGDSPLYEQYF
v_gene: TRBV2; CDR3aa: CASSERRARDEAFF
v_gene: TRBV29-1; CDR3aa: CSAKRAEETQYF
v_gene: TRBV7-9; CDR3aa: CASSSWGMKNYEQYF
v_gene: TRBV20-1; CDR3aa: CSASAPQRGYTF
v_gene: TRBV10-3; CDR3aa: CAISESEDRRTF
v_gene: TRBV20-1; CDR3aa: CSARVDREAGNTIYF
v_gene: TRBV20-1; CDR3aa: CSARDILSPGQETQYF
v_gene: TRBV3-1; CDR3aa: CASSLTGTEAFF
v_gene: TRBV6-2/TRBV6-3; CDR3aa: CASSWTDTQYF
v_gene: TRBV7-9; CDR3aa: CASSFQRNTEAFF
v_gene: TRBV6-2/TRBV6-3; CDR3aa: CASSLRREGKTQYF
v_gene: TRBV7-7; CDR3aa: CASSPTGDEETQYF
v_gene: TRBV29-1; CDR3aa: CSLGQASSYNEQFF
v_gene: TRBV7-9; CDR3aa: CASSLRTSEKLFF
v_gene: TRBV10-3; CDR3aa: CAISGTDRAFGGYTF
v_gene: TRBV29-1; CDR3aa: CSVIEGLAGRPNTEAFF
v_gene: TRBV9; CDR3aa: CASSTPGEQYF
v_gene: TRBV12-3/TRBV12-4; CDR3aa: CASSRLAGPNTGELFF
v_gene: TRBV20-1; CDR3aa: CSARRQGTLYGYTF
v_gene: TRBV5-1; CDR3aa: CASSLDLGINEQFF
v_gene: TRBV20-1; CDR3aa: CSARRQGTSYNSPLHF
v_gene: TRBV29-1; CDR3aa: CSAKMGRRRTEAFF
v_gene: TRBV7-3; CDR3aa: CASSLTGSGGETQYF
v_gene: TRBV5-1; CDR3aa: CASSFTGDTQYF
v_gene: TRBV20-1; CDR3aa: CSAPDRAYTEAFF
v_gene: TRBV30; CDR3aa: CAWTGPGGVADTQYF
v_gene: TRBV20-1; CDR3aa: CSARGIPGLAGAPGNEQFF
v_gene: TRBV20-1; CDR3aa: CSAWAIQGEQFF
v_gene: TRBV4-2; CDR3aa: CASSQDMTSGDGELFF
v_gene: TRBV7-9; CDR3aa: CASSPRQGSNTGELFF
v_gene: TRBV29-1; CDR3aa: CSVGRTGDTQYF
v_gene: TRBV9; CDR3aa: CASSVLTEAFF
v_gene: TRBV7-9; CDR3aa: CASSLSPPGETQYF
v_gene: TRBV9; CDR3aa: CASSVTDYNEKLFF
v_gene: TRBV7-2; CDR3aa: CASSTLQGRISTDTQYF
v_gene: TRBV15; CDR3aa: CATSRDLGGFLNTEAFF
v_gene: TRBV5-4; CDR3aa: CASSLETGENEKLFF
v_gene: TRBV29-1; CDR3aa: CSAYRGETQYF
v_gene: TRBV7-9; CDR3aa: CASSLGPDGAFF
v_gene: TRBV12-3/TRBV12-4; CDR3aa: CASSRDTLYSPLHF